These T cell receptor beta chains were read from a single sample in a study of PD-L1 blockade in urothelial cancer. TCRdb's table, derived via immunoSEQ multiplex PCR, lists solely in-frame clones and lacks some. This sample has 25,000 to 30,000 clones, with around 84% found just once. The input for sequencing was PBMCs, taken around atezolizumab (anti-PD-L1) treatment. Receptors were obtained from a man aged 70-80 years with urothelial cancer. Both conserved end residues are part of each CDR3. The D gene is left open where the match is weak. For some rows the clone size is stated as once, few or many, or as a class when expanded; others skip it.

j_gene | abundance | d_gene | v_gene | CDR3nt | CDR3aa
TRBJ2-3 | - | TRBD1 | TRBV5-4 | TGTGCCAGCAGCCAAGGGGGCGTGAGGACAGATACGCAGTATTTT | CASSQGGVRTDTQYF
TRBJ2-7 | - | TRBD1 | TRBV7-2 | TGTGCCAGCAGCTTAGCGAGGCAGGGGGCGGCGGCCGAGCAGTACTTC | CASSLARQGAAAEQYF
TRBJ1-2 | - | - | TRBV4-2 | TGTGCCAGCAGCCGGGGGGGAGCTAACTATGGCTACACCTTC | CASSRGGANYGYTF
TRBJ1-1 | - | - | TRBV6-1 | TGTGCCAGCAGGGCGGCCGAGAACACTGAAGCTTTCTTT | CASRAAENTEAFF
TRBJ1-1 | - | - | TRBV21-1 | TGTGCCAGCAGTAGACCCGGGGCTTTCTTT | CASSRPGAFF
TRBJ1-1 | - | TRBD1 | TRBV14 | TGTGCCAGCAGCCAAAGGACAGGGGGTAACACTGAAGCTTTCTTT | CASSQRTGGNTEAFF
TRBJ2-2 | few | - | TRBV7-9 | TGTGCCAGCAGCATGAGGACCGGGGAGCTGTTTTTT | CASSMRTGELFF
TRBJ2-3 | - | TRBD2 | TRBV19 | TGTGCCAGTAGTCTAGGGACTAGCGGAGATACGCAGTATTTT | CASSLGTSGDTQYF
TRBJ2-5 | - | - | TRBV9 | TGTGCCAGCAGCATGAATCTGGGGCTAGAGACCCAGTACTTC | CASSMNLGLETQYF
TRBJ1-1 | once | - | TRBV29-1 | TGCAGCGTTAGGGAGGGCACGAACACTGAAGCTTTCTTT | CSVREGTNTEAFF
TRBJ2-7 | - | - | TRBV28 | TGTGCCAGCACCACTAGCCTGGGATCCTACGAGCAGTACTTC | CASTTSLGSYEQYF
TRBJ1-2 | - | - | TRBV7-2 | TGTGCCAGCAGCCCGGACTTCCTAGGGGGTAACTATGGCTACACCTTC | CASSPDFLGGNYGYTF
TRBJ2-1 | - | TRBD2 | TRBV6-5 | TGTGCCAGCACCCTTAGCGGGAGTGGTCGTGAGCAGTTCTTC | CASTLSGSGREQFF
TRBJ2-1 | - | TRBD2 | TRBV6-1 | TGTGCCAGCAGTGAAGCGGGAGGGCTGGGGAACAATGAGCAGTTCTTC | CASSEAGGLGNNEQFF
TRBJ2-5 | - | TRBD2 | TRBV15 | TGTGCCACCAGCAGAGATGGGACTAGCGGGGGTCAAGAGACCCAGTACTTC | CATSRDGTSGGQETQYF
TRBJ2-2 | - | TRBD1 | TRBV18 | TGTGCCAGCTCCGGGACAGCTCTGGACACCGGGGAGCTGTTTTTT | CASSGTALDTGELFF
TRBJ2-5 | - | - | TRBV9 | TGTGCCAGCAGCGTAGGGGGACAAAAGCAAGAGACCCAGTACTTC | CASSVGGQKQETQYF
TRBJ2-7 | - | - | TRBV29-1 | TGCAGCGTTGGTAGCGAAGGAGGGTACGAGCAGTACTTC | CSVGSEGGYEQYF
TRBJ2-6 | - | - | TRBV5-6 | TGTGCCAGCAGCTTGGTCAGCTCTGGGGCCAACGTCCTGACTTTC | CASSLVSSGANVLTF
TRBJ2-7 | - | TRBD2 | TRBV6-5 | TGTGCCAGCAGTTGGACTAGCGGGAGCCAATACGAGCAGTACTTC | CASSWTSGSQYEQYF
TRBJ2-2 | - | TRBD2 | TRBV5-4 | TGTGCCAGCAGCATAGCCCGTTCGAGCGGGAGGTGGAGCGGGGAGCTGTTTTTT | CASSIARSSGRWSGELFF
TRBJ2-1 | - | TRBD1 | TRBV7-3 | TGTGCCAGCAGCCTGGGACAGAGCACTTACAATGAGCAGTTCTTC | CASSLGQSTYNEQFF
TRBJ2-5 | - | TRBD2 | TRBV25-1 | TGTGCCAGCGCAAGCGGGGGGGCACAAGAGACCCAGTACTTC | CASASGGAQETQYF
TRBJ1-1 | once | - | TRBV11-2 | TGTGCCAGCAGAGAAGGACAGATGAACACTGAAGCTTTCTTT | CASREGQMNTEAFF
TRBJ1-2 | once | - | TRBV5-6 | TGTGCCAGCAGCTTGGAGAGGAATGGCTACACCTTC | CASSLERNGYTF
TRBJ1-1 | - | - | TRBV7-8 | TGTGCCAGCAGCTCAGCCGTGGGCCCGAACACTGAAGCTTTCTTT | CASSSAVGPNTEAFF
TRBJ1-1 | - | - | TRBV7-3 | TGTGCCAGCAGCTTAAGAGGTGGAACTGAAGCTTTCTTT | CASSLRGGTEAFF
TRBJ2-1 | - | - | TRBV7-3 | TGTGCCAGCAGCACGACACCGCACAATGAGCAGTTCTTC | CASSTTPHNEQFF
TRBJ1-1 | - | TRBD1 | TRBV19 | TGTGCCACCTCGACCCGGACAGGGGCCCAGGGCACTGAAGCTTTCTTT | CATSTRTGAQGTEAFF
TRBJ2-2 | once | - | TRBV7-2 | TGTGCCAGCAGGCGGGACAGTACTTTCACCGGGGAGCTGTTTTTT | CASRRDSTFTGELFF
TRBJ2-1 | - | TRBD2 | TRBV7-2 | TGTGCCAGCAGCTCAGCGGGAGGGCACTACAATGAGCAGTTCTTC | CASSSAGGHYNEQFF
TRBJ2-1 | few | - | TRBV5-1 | TGCGCCAGCAGCCCGCAGACTAGCAATGAGCAGTTCTTC | CASSPQTSNEQFF
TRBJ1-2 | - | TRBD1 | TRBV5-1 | TGCGCCAGCAGCTTACAGGGGGCGGTTTTCGATGGCTACACCTTC | CASSLQGAVFDGYTF
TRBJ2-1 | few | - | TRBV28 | TGTGCCAGCAGTCCCCTAGAGCTTGAGCAGTTCTTC | CASSPLELEQFF
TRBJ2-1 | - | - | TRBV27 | TGTGCCAGCGGTAGGGACTCAGGAGGTATTTTTAATGAGCAGTTCTTC | CASGRDSGGIFNEQFF
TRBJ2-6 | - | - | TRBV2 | TGTGCCAGCAGTCTGACACCTCCGGCTGGGGCCAACGTCCTGACTTTC | CASSLTPPAGANVLTF
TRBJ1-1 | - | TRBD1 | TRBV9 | TGTGCCAGCAGCGCAGGGACAGGGAGCACTGAAGCTTTCTTT | CASSAGTGSTEAFF
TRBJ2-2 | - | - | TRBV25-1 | TGTGCCAGCAGTGTTTCAGGGTCCGGGGAGCTGTTTTTT | CASSVSGSGELFF
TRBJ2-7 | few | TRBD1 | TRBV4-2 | TGTGCCAGCAGCCAAAACAGGGGCCCCTACGAGCAGTACTTC | CASSQNRGPYEQYF
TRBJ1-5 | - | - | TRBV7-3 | TGTGCCAGCAGCTTAGCGAGCAATCAGCCCCAGCATTTT | CASSLASNQPQHF
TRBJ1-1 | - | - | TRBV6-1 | TGTGCCAGCAGTCTAACCAGGGTAGCTGAAGCTTTCTTT | CASSLTRVAEAFF
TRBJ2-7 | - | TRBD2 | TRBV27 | TGTGCCAGCAGTTTATTGACTAGCCGACCACCTTTCGAGCAGTACTTC | CASSLLTSRPPFEQYF
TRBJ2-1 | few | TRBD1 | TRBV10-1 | TGCGCCAGTGCTCCGGGACAGTCGGGTTACAATGAGCAGTTCTTC | CASAPGQSGYNEQFF
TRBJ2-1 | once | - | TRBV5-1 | TGCGCCAGCAGCTTGGTTTCGAGGGGGTCGTACAATGAGCAGTTCTTC | CASSLVSRGSYNEQFF
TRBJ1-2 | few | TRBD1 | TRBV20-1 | TGCAGTGCTTCCGACAGGGTGGACTACACCTTC | CSASDRVDYTF
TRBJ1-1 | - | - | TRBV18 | TGTGCCAGCTCACCCAATTTATTTGCAGCAGGAGACCGGGGCACTGAAGCTTTCTTT | CASSPNLFAAGDRGTEAFF
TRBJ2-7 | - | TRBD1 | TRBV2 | TGTGCCAGCAGTGGGGGACAGGGGCGATACGAGCAGTACTTC | CASSGGQGRYEQYF
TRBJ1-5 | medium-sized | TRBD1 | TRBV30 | TGTGCCTGGAGTAGTCAGGGGGGCTGGCAGCCCCAGCATTTT | CAWSSQGGWQPQHF
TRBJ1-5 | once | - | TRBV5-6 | TGTGCCAGCAGCCAACGGGGGGGATTTCAGCCCCAGCATTTT | CASSQRGGFQPQHF
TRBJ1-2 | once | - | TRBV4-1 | TGCGCCAGCAGCGGTCAGAACTATGGCTACACCTTC | CASSGQNYGYTF
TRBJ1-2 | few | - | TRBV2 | TGTGCCAGCAGTGAATATCTGAACGGGAACTATGGCTACACCTTC | CASSEYLNGNYGYTF
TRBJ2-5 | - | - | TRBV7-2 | TGTGCCAGCAGCTTGGGGGCTAGCCAAGAGACCCAGTACTTC | CASSLGASQETQYF
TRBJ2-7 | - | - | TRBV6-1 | TGTGCCAGCAGTGATTTATACTCTTTCTACGAGCAGTACTTC | CASSDLYSFYEQYF
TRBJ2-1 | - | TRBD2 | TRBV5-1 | TGCGCCAGCAGCTTGGACTCTAGCGGGCAATACAATGAGCAGTTCTTC | CASSLDSSGQYNEQFF
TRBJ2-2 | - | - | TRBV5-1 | TGCGCCAGCAGCTTGATGACAGGCGCGAACACCGGGGAGCTGTTTTTT | CASSLMTGANTGELFF
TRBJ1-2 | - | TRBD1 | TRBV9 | TGTGCCAGCAGTGCAGGGGGCAGTGGCTACACCTTC | CASSAGGSGYTF
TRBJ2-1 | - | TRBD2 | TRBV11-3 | TGTGCCAGCAGCTTTGGGACTAGCGGATCCTACAATGAGCAGTTCTTC | CASSFGTSGSYNEQFF
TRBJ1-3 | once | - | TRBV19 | TGTGCCAGTAGTATCCAGAACGTACAGTTTTCTGGAAACACCATATATTTT | CASSIQNVQFSGNTIYF
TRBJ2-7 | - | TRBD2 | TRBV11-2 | TGTGCCAGCAGCCCCATCAGCGGGGGGCCAACGTACGAGCAGTACTTC | CASSPISGGPTYEQYF
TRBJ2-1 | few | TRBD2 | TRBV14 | TGTGCCAGCAGCCAAGTTCGCTGGGGACTAGAGAGGAATGAGCAGTTCTTC | CASSQVRWGLERNEQFF